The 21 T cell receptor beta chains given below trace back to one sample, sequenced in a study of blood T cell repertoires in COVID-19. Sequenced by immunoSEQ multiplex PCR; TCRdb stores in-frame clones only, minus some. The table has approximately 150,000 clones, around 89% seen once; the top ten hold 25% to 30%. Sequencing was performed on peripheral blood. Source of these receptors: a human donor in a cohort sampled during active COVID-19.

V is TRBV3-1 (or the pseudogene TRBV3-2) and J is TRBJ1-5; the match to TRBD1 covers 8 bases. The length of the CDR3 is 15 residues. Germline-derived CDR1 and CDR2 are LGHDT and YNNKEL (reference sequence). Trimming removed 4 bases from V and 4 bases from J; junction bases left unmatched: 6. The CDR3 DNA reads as TGTGCCAGCAGCCCAACAGGGGGAGGAAATCAGCCCCAGCATTTT. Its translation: CASSPTGGGNQPQHF.

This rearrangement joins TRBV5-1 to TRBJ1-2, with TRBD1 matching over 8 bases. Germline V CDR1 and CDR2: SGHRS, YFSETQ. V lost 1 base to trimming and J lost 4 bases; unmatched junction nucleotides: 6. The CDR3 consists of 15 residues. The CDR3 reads CASSLQTGEGYGYTF. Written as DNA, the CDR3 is TGCGCCAGCAGCTTGCAGACAGGGGAAGGCTATGGCTACACCTTC.

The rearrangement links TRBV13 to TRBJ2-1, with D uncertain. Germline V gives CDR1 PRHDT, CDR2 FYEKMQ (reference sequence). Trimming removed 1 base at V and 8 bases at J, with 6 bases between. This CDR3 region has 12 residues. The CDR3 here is CASSLARYEQFF. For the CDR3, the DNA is TGTGCCAGCAGCTTAGCTAGGTATGAGCAGTTCTTC.

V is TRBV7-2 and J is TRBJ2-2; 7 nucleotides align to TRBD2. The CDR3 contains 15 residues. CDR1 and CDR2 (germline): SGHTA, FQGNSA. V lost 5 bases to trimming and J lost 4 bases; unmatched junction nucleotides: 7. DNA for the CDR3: TGTGCCAGCAGCCCAAGCGGGGAGGCCACCGGGGAGCTGTTTTTT. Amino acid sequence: CASSPSGEATGELFF.

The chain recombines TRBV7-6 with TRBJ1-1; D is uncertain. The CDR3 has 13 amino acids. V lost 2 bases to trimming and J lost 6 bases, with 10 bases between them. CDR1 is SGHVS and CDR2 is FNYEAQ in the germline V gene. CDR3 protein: CASSLSVGAEAFF. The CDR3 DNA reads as TGTGCCAGCAGCTTATCGGTGGGAGCTGAAGCTTTCTTT. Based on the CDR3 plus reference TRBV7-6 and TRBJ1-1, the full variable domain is GAGVSQSPRYKVTKRGQDVALRCDPISGHVSLYWYRQALGQGPEFLTYFNYEAQQDKSGLPNDRFSAERPEGSISTLTIQRTEQRDSAMYRCASSLSVGAEAFFGQGTRLTVV.

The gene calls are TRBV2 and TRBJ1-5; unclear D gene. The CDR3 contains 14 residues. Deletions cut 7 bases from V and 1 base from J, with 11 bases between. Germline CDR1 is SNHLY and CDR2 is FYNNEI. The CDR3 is CASKPRGSNQPQHF. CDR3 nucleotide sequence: TGTGCCAGCAAGCCTAGAGGCAGCAATCAGCCCCAGCATTTT.

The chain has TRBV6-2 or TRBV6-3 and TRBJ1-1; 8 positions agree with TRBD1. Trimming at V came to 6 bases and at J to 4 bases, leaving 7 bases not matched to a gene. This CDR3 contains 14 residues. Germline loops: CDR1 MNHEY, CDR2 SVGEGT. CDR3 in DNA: TGTGCCAGCAGCCCCGGGACAGGCGGCACTGAAGCTTTCTTT. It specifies CASSPGTGGTEAFF.

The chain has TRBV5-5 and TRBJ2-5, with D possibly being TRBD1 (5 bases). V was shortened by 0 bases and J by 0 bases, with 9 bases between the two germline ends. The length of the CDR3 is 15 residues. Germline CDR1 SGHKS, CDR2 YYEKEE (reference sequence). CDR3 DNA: TGTGCCAGCAGCTTGGGGACACCTAACCAAGAGACCCAGTACTTC. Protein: CASSLGTPNQETQYF.

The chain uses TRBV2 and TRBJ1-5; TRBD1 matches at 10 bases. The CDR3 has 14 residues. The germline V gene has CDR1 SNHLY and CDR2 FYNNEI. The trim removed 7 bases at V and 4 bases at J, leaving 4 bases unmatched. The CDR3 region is CASKGQGFNQPQHF. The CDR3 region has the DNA TGTGCCAGCAAGGGACAGGGGTTTAATCAGCCCCAGCATTTT.

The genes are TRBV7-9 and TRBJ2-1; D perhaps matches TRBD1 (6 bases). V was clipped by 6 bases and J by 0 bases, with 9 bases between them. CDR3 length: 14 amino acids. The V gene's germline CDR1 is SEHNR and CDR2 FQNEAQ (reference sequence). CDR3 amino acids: CASSSDSSYNEQFF. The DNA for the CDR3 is TGTGCCAGCAGTTCGGACAGCTCCTACAATGAGCAGTTCTTC.

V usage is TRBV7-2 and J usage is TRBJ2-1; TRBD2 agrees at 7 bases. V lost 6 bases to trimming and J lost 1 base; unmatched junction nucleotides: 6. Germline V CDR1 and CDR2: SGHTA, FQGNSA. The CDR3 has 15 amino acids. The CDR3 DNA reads TGTGCCAGCAGTCGCTCGGGGGGTTCCTACAATGAGCAGTTCTTC. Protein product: CASSRSGGSYNEQFF.

CDR3 sequence: CASSHYRGIVLQPQHF. In DNA, the CDR3 is TGTGCCAGCAGCCACTACAGGGGAATCGTGCTTCAGCCCCAGCATTTT. The chain recombines TRBV5-8 with TRBJ1-5; the match to TRBD1 covers 7 bases. The CDR3 is made up of 16 amino acids. The germline gives CDR1 SGHTS, CDR2 YDEGEE. The ends lost 4 bases at V and 6 bases at J; junction bases unmatched: 13. The full variable domain, in which reference TRBV5-8 and TRBJ1-5 provide the parts outside the CDR3, is EAGVTQSPTHLIKTRGQQATLRCSPISGHTSVYWYQQALGLGLQFLLWYDEGEERNRGNFPPRFSGRQFPNYSSELNVNALELEDSALYLCASSHYRGIVLQPQHFGDGTRLSIL.

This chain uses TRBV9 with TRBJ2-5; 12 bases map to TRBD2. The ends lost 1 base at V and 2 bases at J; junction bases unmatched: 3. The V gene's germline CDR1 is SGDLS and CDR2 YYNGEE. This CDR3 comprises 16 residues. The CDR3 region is CASSVTSGGLQETQYF. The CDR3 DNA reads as TGTGCCAGCAGCGTAACTAGCGGGGGGCTACAAGAGACCCAGTACTTC.

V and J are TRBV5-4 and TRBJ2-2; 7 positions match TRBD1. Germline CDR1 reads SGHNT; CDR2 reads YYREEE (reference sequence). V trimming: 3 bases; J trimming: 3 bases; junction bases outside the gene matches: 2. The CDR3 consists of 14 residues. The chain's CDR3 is CASSWTGDTGELFF. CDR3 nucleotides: TGTGCCAGCAGCTGGACAGGAGACACCGGGGAGCTGTTTTTT.

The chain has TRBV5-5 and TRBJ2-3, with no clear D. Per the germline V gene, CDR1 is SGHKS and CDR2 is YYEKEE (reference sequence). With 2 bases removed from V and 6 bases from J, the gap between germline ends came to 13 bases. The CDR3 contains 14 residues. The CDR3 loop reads CASSFRLSADTQYF. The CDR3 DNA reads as TGTGCCAGCAGCTTCCGTCTTAGTGCGGATACGCAGTATTTT.

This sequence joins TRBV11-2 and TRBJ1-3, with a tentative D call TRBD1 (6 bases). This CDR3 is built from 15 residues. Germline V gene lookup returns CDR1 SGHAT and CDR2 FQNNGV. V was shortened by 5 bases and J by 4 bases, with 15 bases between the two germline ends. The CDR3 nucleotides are TGTGCCAGCAGCCTCAGTACAGGGTTGGGAAACACCATATATTTT. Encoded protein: CASSLSTGLGNTIYF.

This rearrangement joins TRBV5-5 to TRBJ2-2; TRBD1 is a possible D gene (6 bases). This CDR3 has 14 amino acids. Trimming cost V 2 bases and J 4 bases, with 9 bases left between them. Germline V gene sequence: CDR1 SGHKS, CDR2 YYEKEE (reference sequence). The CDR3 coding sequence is TGTGCCAGCAGCTTTACAGGGCCCACCGGGGAGCTGTTTTTT. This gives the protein CASSFTGPTGELFF.

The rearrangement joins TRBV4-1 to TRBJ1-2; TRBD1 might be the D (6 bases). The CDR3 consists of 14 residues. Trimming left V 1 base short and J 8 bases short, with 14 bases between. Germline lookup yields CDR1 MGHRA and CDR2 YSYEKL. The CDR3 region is CASSQVLSTGGYTF. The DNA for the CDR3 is TGCGCCAGCAGCCAAGTTTTATCGACAGGAGGCTACACCTTC.

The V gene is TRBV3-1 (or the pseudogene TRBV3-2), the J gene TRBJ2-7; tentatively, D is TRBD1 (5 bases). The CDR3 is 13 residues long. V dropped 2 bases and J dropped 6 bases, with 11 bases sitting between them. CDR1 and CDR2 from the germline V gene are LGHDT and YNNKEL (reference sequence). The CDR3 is CASSQPQGSEQYF. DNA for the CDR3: TGTGCCAGCAGCCAACCCCAGGGCTCCGAGCAGTACTTC.

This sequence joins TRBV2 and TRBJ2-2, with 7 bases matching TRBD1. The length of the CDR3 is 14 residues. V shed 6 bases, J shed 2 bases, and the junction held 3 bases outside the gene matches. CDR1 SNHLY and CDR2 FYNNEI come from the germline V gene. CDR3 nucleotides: TGTGCCAGCAGAGACAGGGTTAACACCGGGGAGCTGTTTTTT. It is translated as CASRDRVNTGELFF. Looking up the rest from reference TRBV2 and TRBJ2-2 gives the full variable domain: EPEVTQTPSHQVTQMGQEVILRCVPISNHLYFYWYRQILGQKVEFLVSFYNNEISEKSEIFDDQFSVERPDGSNFTLKIRSTKLEDSAMYFCASRDRVNTGELFFGEGSRLTVL.

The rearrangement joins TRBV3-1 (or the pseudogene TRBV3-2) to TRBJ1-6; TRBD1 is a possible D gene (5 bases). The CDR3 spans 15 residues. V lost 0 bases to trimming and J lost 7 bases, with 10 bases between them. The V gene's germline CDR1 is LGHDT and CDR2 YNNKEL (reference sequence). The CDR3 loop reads CASSQDRVNNSPLHF. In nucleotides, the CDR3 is TGTGCCAGCAGCCAAGACAGGGTTAACAATTCACCCCTCCACTTT.